The rows below give T cell receptor beta chains drawn from one sample of a study of cytomegalovirus exposure and HLA in healthy donors. Libraries were prepared by immunoSEQ multiplex PCR; TCRdb keeps only in-frame clonotypes and omits some of them. The table includes some 180,000 clones, about 85% detected once. Sequencing was carried out using PBMCs. The receptor source for this set is a girl under 18 in good health and CMV-seropositive. The CDR3 runs from the conserved cysteine through the conserved F or W. Each record gives: D gene, J gene, V gene, clone size, CDR3 DNA, CDR3 protein. D genes are given only for firm matches. The size entry is marked missing in some rows and otherwise reads once, few, many or a size class.

TRBD1,TRBJ1-4,TRBV25-1,NA,TGTGCCAGCACCCCGGGACAGGGGGTTGAAAAACTGTTTTTT,CASTPGQGVEKLFF
NA,TRBJ2-3,TRBV6-1,NA,TGTGCCAGCAGTGACGCCCAGGGGACAGATACGCAGTATTTT,CASSDAQGTDTQYF
NA,TRBJ1-1,TRBV18,NA,TGTGCCAGCTCACCCGTGGACAAGAACACTGAAGCTTTCTTT,CASSPVDKNTEAFF
NA,TRBJ1-5,TRBV6-5,NA,TGTGCCAGCAGTTACTCGATTGGGGGGCAGCCCCAGCATTTT,CASSYSIGGQPQHF
NA,TRBJ2-6,TRBV5-1,NA,TGCGCCAGCAGCTTGTCTACCAAACCTTCCTCTGGGGCCAACGTCCTGACTTTC,CASSLSTKPSSGANVLTF
NA,TRBJ2-7,TRBV6-5,few,TGTGCCAGCAGCCGGGAGGGGACAGGGTCCTACGAGCAGTACTTC,CASSREGTGSYEQYF
NA,TRBJ2-2,TRBV11-2,NA,TGTGCCAGCAGGGGGACTGTGAACACCGGGGAGCTGTTTTTT,CASRGTVNTGELFF
TRBD1,TRBJ2-2,TRBV2,NA,TGTGCCAGCAGTGTCGAGGGGGCGCAGACCGGGGAGCTGTTTTTT,CASSVEGAQTGELFF
NA,TRBJ1-5,TRBV12-5,NA,TGTGCTAGTGGCCTCGGGGGATACTCTAAGAATCAGCCCCAGCATTTT,CASGLGGYSKNQPQHF
TRBD1,TRBJ1-1,TRBV4-1,NA,TGCGCCAGCAGCCCCTGGGACAGGTCCTTTGAAGCTTTCTTT,CASSPWDRSFEAFF
NA,TRBJ1-2,TRBV4-2,NA,TGTGCCAGCAGCCAGGTACAAGGGGAATATGGCTACACCTTC,CASSQVQGEYGYTF
TRBD1,TRBJ1-5,TRBV27,NA,TGTGCCAGCAGTTCCACGGGGACAGGGGGTCAGCCCCAGCATTTT,CASSSTGTGGQPQHF
NA,TRBJ1-2,TRBV7-9,NA,TGTGCCAGCAGCCCCCAGGGGTATGGCTACACCTTC,CASSPQGYGYTF
NA,TRBJ1-2,TRBV7-8,NA,TGTGCCAGCAGCTCGGGACAAACCCTGAACTATGGCTACACCTTC,CASSSGQTLNYGYTF
NA,TRBJ2-1,TRBV7-9,few,TGTGCCAGCAGCCAAGCGACCGAGAAGAGGAATGAGCAGTTCTTC,CASSQATEKRNEQFF
NA,TRBJ2-7,TRBV27,NA,TGTGCCAGCAGTTTATCGATTTGGGGCAGGGGCTACGAGCAGTACTTC,CASSLSIWGRGYEQYF
NA,TRBJ2-4,TRBV19,NA,TGTGCCAGTAGTCCGATAACGAATGGAGACATTCAGTACTTC,CASSPITNGDIQYF
NA,TRBJ2-5,TRBV7-6,NA,TGTGCCAGCAGCTTCTCCTACGGGACAAGCCAAGAGACCCAGTACTTC,CASSFSYGTSQETQYF
NA,TRBJ1-4,TRBV5-5,NA,TGTGCCAGCAGCTCTATTCACGAAAAACTGTTTTTT,CASSSIHEKLFF
TRBD1,TRBJ1-1,TRBV7-9,NA,TGTGCCAGCAGGACCGGGACAGGGAGTACTGAAGCTTTCTTT,CASRTGTGSTEAFF
TRBD1,TRBJ2-1,TRBV29-1,few,TGCAGCGCTACCGCCCAGACAGGGAAATCCTACAATGAGCAGTTCTTC,CSATAQTGKSYNEQFF
TRBD2,TRBJ2-5,TRBV30,NA,TGTGCCTGGGACCCTAGCGGGAGAAAGACCCAGTACTTC,CAWDPSGRKTQYF
TRBD1,TRBJ1-5,TRBV14,NA,TGTGCCAGCAGCCCACGACAGGGAGGCAATCAGCCCCAGCATTTT,CASSPRQGGNQPQHF
NA,TRBJ1-1,TRBV19,NA,TGTGCCAGTAGTATAGGGAGCACTGAAGCTTTCTTT,CASSIGSTEAFF
TRBD1,TRBJ2-6,TRBV6-5,NA,TGTGCCAGCAAACCGACAGGGCCTGGGGCCAACGTCCTGACTTTC,CASKPTGPGANVLTF
NA,TRBJ2-7,TRBV19,NA,TGTGCCAGTAGTAAAGGGGGTGAACTCTACGAGCAGTACTTC,CASSKGGELYEQYF
NA,TRBJ2-1,TRBV5-6,NA,TGTGCCAGCAGCTTGGGACTGGCCAGCTCCTACAATGAGCAGTTCTTC,CASSLGLASSYNEQFF
NA,TRBJ2-7,TRBV30,NA,TGTGCCTGGAGTGTACAGGTACTTTCCTACGAGCAGTACTTC,CAWSVQVLSYEQYF
TRBD2,TRBJ2-7,TRBV13,NA,TGTGCCAGCAGCCTCACCCCTGGGGCTAGCGGGAGGGCCGCCTACGAGCAGTACTTC,CASSLTPGASGRAAYEQYF
TRBD1,TRBJ2-7,TRBV5-4,NA,TGTGCCAGCAGCTCACTTCGGACAGGGGTCGACGAGCAGTACTTC,CASSSLRTGVDEQYF
NA,TRBJ2-5,TRBV7-8,NA,TGTGCCAGCAGCTTAGCCCAGGAGACCCAGTACTTC,CASSLAQETQYF
NA,TRBJ2-7,TRBV11-2,NA,TGTGCCAGCAGCTTATCCCCCGGCTACGAGCAGTACTTC,CASSLSPGYEQYF
TRBD1,TRBJ1-2,TRBV2,NA,TGTGCCAGCAGCCCCGGACAGGGGAATACCGGCTACACCTTC,CASSPGQGNTGYTF
TRBD1,TRBJ2-7,TRBV2,NA,TGTGCCAGCAGTTCTCCCACAGGACAGGTGGAGGCCGAGCAGTACTTC,CASSSPTGQVEAEQYF
TRBD2,TRBJ2-4,TRBV15,once,TGTGCCACCAGCCCACGGGGGAGGGGCTGGGGGGCCAAAAACATTCAGTACTTC,CATSPRGRGWGAKNIQYF
NA,TRBJ1-4,TRBV30,NA,TGTGCCAGGGGACTCGGAGGTGAAAAACTGTTTTTT,CARGLGGEKLFF
NA,TRBJ2-7,TRBV18,NA,TGTGCCAGCTCACCACCGGGGACTTCCTACGAGCAGTACTTC,CASSPPGTSYEQYF
TRBD2,TRBJ2-1,TRBV5-6,NA,TGTGCCAGCAGCGACCTAACGGGCCGGACTAGCTGGGGGTACAATGAGCAGTTCTTC,CASSDLTGRTSWGYNEQFF
NA,TRBJ2-7,TRBV6-1,NA,TGTGCCAGCAGTACTGGACAGACCTACGAGCAGTACTTC,CASSTGQTYEQYF
NA,TRBJ2-1,TRBV29-1,NA,TGCAGCGTTGAAGTGTCTAGCAGATTCAATGAGCAGTTCTTC,CSVEVSSRFNEQFF
TRBD1,TRBJ2-7,TRBV4-1,NA,TGCACCAGCAGCCAAGCACCGCAGGGGGATATCTCCTACGAGCAGTACTTC,CTSSQAPQGDISYEQYF
TRBD1,TRBJ1-4,TRBV6-6,NA,TGTGCCAGCAGTGGTCACGGGACAGGGGACTTAAAACTGTTTTTT,CASSGHGTGDLKLFF
TRBD1,TRBJ1-2,TRBV6-5,NA,TGTGCCAGCAGTTACTCCGGGACAGGGTTCGGCTACACCTTC,CASSYSGTGFGYTF
TRBD1,TRBJ2-7,TRBV6-5,NA,TGTGCCAGCAGTCTCAGGGGGCGCGGGTACGAGCAGTACTTC,CASSLRGRGYEQYF
TRBD1,TRBJ2-5,TRBV5-1,NA,TGCGCCAGCAGCTCGGGGACAGGGCAAGAGACCCAGTACTTC,CASSSGTGQETQYF
TRBD1,TRBJ1-5,TRBV6-6,few,TGTGCCAGCAGTTACCCGGGGACAGATTATCAGCCCCAGCATTTT,CASSYPGTDYQPQHF
NA,TRBJ2-7,TRBV25-1,few,TGTGCCAGCAACAAAACGACAGTGAAAGCCTACGAGCAGTACTTC,CASNKTTVKAYEQYF
NA,TRBJ1-1,TRBV30,NA,TGTGCCTGGAGTGGCGGAAAAAACACTGAAGCTTTCTTT,CAWSGGKNTEAFF
TRBD2,TRBJ2-3,TRBV25-1,NA,TGTGCCAGCAGTGAATACTTAGCGGGAGAAGAGGATACGCAGTATTTT,CASSEYLAGEEDTQYF
TRBD1,TRBJ2-5,TRBV9,NA,TGTGCCAGCAGCACCCGTATCAGGGGGCACGAGACCCAGTACTTC,CASSTRIRGHETQYF
NA,TRBJ2-5,TRBV7-8,NA,TGTGCCAGCAGCACCCTAACGGGGCAGTACTTC,CASSTLTGQYF
NA,TRBJ1-1,TRBV5-1,NA,TGCGCCAGCAGCACTTACAGGGTGGGAACTGAAGCTTTCTTT,CASSTYRVGTEAFF
TRBD2,TRBJ2-3,TRBV29-1,NA,TGCAGCGGGTGGTATAGCGGGGGAAGCACAGATACGCAGTATTTT,CSGWYSGGSTDTQYF
NA,TRBJ1-2,TRBV6-5,once,TGTGCCAGCAGTAGGACGGAGGCAACTAACTATGGCTACACCTTC,CASSRTEATNYGYTF
NA,TRBJ2-5,TRBV29-1,NA,TGCAGCGTCCACAGGGCCCCTGGGGCCCAGTACTTC,CSVHRAPGAQYF
NA,TRBJ2-7,TRBV6-1,NA,TGTGCCAGCAGAGGCAGGTTTTTCTCCTACGAGCAGTACTTC,CASRGRFFSYEQYF
TRBD1,TRBJ2-1,TRBV15,NA,TGTGCCACCAGCAGAGATAGGGGACAGGGGGCACGGGATGAGCAGTTCTTC,CATSRDRGQGARDEQFF
NA,TRBJ2-5,TRBV7-9,NA,TGTGCCAGCAGCTTCCATGGCCTCCAAGAGACCCAGTACTTC,CASSFHGLQETQYF
NA,TRBJ2-7,TRBV30,few,TGTGCCTGGAGTGACCGGGAGTCCAGCGAGCAGTACTTC,CAWSDRESSEQYF